This T cell receptor (beta chain) was found in a study of cytomegalovirus exposure and HLA in healthy donors (dated by TCRdb to about 2017). About the study as a whole: An earlier analysis of some 600 of the donors reported over 250 Gb of sequence data and 117 million unique TCR beta sequences obtained from about 180 million T cells. An early release covering more than 500 HLA-typed donors comprised approximately 300 gigabases of sequencing data and some 79 million unique TCR sequences. Of the 350 to 400 genotyped donors, 65% to 90% fell in the genetic ancestry cluster associated with self-reported Caucasian donors. The aim of the study was to test whether cataloging public T cell receptors could identify signatures of past pathogen exposure. Using immunosequencing, the study profiled T cell repertoires from roughly 650 subjects and related those repertoires to cytomegalovirus serostatus. Along with the approximately 600-subject first cohort, a separate validation cohort of 120 different subjects was used. The study combined high-throughput TCR immunosequencing, statistical association of individual TCRs with disease status, and machine learning to predict cytomegalovirus infection status. A later analysis re-examined previously published TCR beta repertoires from several hundred donors and added high-resolution HLA genotyping to investigate patterns of TCR occurrence. Rather than drawing on any new phenotypic data, the later analysis identified candidate immune exposures from TCR beta sequences and the way those sequences occurred across donors. In an earlier analysis of a few hundred of the donors, high-throughput TCR beta sequencing was used to judge whether each TCR beta V gene segment behaved as functional or pseudogenic. Donor age, sex, ethnicity and CMV serostatus were compiled together with the repertoire data. A later genetic analysis took genome-wide SNP genotypes for about 60% of the roughly 670 donors and used that subset as a discovery cohort. Every discovery cohort repertoire had been produced on one sequencing platform. Both class I and class II loci were covered by HLA typing, at four-digit resolution. The number of donors typed differed by locus, with 629-630 for A, B, C, DRB1 and DQB1, more than 500 for DQA1, some 570 for DPA1, and under 490 for DPB1. Because of strong linkage in the cohort, five DR-DQ haplotypes were treated as single units for association and clustering. Among under 450 genotyped donors of the cohort, an average of about 240,000 unique TCR beta nucleotide sequences were sequenced per donor, 15% to 20% of them non-productive.

V has 5 bases trimmed and J has 0 bases trimmed; junction bases matching no gene number 6. Inclusive of the bounding cysteine and phenylalanine, the CDR3 is 16 residues long. Kept here is only the CDR3 DNA, which spans 48 bases and is read in frame from base 1. CDR1 and CDR2, per the germline V gene (reference sequence), are SEHNR and FQNEAQ. As regards this clone: The antigen it recognizes is unknown. No much larger clonotype is one base removed from it; base qualities were not supplied.

In total, just over 650 healthy bone marrow donors made up the cohort. All cohort members were sampled while nominally healthy, although unrecorded immune exposures were likely present. The donor tested CMV seronegative, placing the donor among the 352 seronegative members of the cohort. A peripheral blood sample was provided by each donor, and peripheral blood mononuclear cells were used for TCR beta sequencing. Genomic DNA was extracted from the blood cell samples with the Qiagen DNeasy Blood Extraction Kit. Study-wide findings and limitations: When HLA alleles, especially DR and DQ, strongly co-occurred, TCR associations were difficult to assign to individual alleles. In a later analysis, HLA-associated TCR beta chains showed more clonal expansion and lower generation probabilities than non-associated chains that were equally common. In an earlier analysis of roughly 560 of the donors, most TCR beta V segments were observed in productive rearrangements about 90% or about 30% of the time, broadly matching IMGT annotations. The presence/absence analyses assumed that sequencing depth was roughly uniform across donors, and that assumption may not be true. It was suggested by the authors that the approach could potentially be generalized to other disease states and immunological phenotypes. Because counts were too low, about 18 rarely observed V segments, including chromosome 9 orphons, were excluded from the earlier analysis of around 590 of the donors. Across donors, most TCR sequences were observed very rarely, whereas some public TCRs were present in many individuals. A later analysis found that TCR association rates varied across HLA loci, with DRB1 alleles showing the most associated TCRs and HLA-C alleles the fewest. A further reported finding was that TCR beta sequences accurately predicted the HLA-A and HLA-B alleles for most subjects in the first cohort. The study listed 164 TCR beta chains as associated with cytomegalovirus. In both the original and validation cohorts, the classifier was reported to diagnose cytomegalovirus status with high specificity and sensitivity. For the cohort, immune exposure information was limited to CMV serostatus. A few of the identified cytomegalovirus-associated TCR beta chains were confirmed in vitro to be specific for cytomegalovirus antigens. A later analysis associated 17,000 or so TCR beta sequences with specific HLA alleles at a false discovery rate of 0.05. According to a later genetic analysis, donors in an Asian-associated ancestry cluster had fewer N-insertions in productive TCRs than the approximately 700-donor mean. A cluster of highly shared sequence variants was judged likely to be a technical artifact of the sequencing pipeline. Correlated functional status among segregating V segments might be attributable to linkage disequilibrium, but an unknown experimental factor could not be ruled out. A later analysis found that most CMV-associated TCR beta chains appeared HLA-restricted, with HLA associations seemingly driven largely by CMV exposure. Some IMGT-functional V segments, including TRBV6-2 and TRBV6-3, could not be distinguished by the 87-base-pair reads and were therefore excluded. According to a later analysis, parvovirus B19, influenza, CMV and Epstein-Barr virus appeared linked to several top co-occurrence clusters. This cohort had only TCR beta chains sequenced, and the lack of alpha or paired-chain data limited which features could be detected. HLA typing was unavailable for some donors at each locus, so association tests used only the typed subset. V-gene and J-gene trimming of TCR beta chains was associated with a missense DCLRE1C variant in a later genetic analysis, and the association was replicated in an independent cohort.

The library came from the immunoSEQ multiplex PCR assay. The multiplex PCR relied on a mix of 60 forward primers for TCR Vbeta segments and 13 reverse primers for TCR Jbeta segments. A multiplex PCR assay on genomic DNA amplified the CDR3 region of rearranged TCR beta genes. The Illumina HiSeq System was used to sequence the amplified TCR beta libraries as 87-base-pair reads. In the paper's pipeline: A later analysis tallied around 87 million unique TCR beta chains across the 700 or so repertoires, and around 12 million of those chains were shared by two or more donors. Raw reads were error-corrected and collapsed into unique sequences with a nearest-neighbor algorithm that merged closely related sequences to remove PCR and sequencing errors. V, D and J gene segments were assigned by aligning CDR3 sequences to IMGT reference sequences. For a sequence to be retained, at least a six-nucleotide match to both a V gene segment and a J gene segment was required. A rearrangement counted as productive if the CDR3 had no stop codons and remained in frame with V and J, and every other rearrangement counted as non-productive. Following IMGT convention, CDR3 was defined as the stretch from the second conserved V-encoded cysteine up to the conserved J-encoded phenylalanine. The earlier analysis of 587 of the donors excluded sequences that lacked an unambiguous match to a single V gene segment. In an earlier analysis of 450 to 700 of the donors, V segments were called functional above 56.7% productive rearrangements and were called segregating when the between-donor standard deviation exceeded 5%. A statistical classification framework was built to diagnose cytomegalovirus status from the catalog of TCR beta chain sequences. In a later analysis, TCR nucleotide sequences were compared against IMGT/GENE-DB human TR gene sequences so that V and J genes could be assigned. The TCRdist pipeline was used in a later analysis to assign CDR3 sequences and most-parsimonious VDJ recombination scenarios. In a later analysis, every TCR beta chain was defined by the combination of its CDR3 amino acid sequence and its V-gene family, and reads without a unique V-gene family were dropped. In a later analysis, 500 to 700 highly shared, low-generation-probability nucleotide sequences were removed to address suspected cross-contamination and a sequencing artifact. In a later analysis, a clonal expansion index was calculated for each public chain from normalized within-repertoire ranks of inferred template counts. Generation probabilities in a later analysis came from a VDJ recombination model fitted to out-of-frame rearrangements, and those results were checked against IGoR. In a later analysis, TCR-TCR, TCR-HLA and TCR-CMV co-occurrence was scored with hypergeometric tests, and a repertoire-size bias correction was applied to TCR pairs. In a later analysis, false discovery rates were estimated by permuting HLA or CMV assignments 20 times. In a later analysis, co-occurring TCRs were grouped using DBSCAN, and TCRdist sequence similarity was added for clustering within HLA-allele-positive subsets. Repertoires with fewer than 30,000 or more than 120,000 public chains, plus five repertoires with anomalous nucleotide sharing, were excluded from co-occurrence clustering. TCRdb retrieved this table from immuneACCESS and kept in-frame rearrangements only. Not all clones are present; in checked studies, unresolved V genes account for under half, and no reason is known for the remainder. That table supplies the V and J calls and clone size; D and trimming were determined from the DNA. Within this sample are approximately 150,000 clones, with around 75% of them counted one time only. 3.3% of the sample comes from the top ten.

The sample taken for sequencing was PBMCs. The receptor comes from a man aged 35 to 55 in good health and CMV-seronegative. Recombination linked TRBV7-9 to TRBJ2-1, with TRBD1 identical over 8 junction bases. The nucleotide sequence reads as follows: TGTGCCAGCAGCCACATCGACAGGGGCTCCTACAATGAGCAGTTCTTC. Translated, this is CASSHIDRGSYNEQFF.